This T cell receptor beta chain was recorded in a study of cytomegalovirus exposure and HLA in healthy donors listed by TCRdb under 2017. The study in broad terms: An earlier analysis of several hundred of the donors reported 250 to 350 Gb of sequence data and 95 million to 140 million unique TCR beta sequences obtained from about 179 million T cells. About 310 gigabases of sequencing data and 70 million to 85 million unique TCR sequences were included in an early release covering about 700 HLA-typed donors. Of the 398 genotyped donors, 75% to 85% were placed in the genetic ancestry cluster associated with self-reported Caucasian donors. The aim of the study was to test whether cataloging public T cell receptors could identify signatures of past pathogen exposure. The study used immunosequencing to profile the T cell repertoires of approximately 650 subjects and linked those repertoires to cytomegalovirus serostatus. In addition to the first cohort of approximately 650 subjects, a separate validation cohort of approximately 130 different subjects was used. To predict cytomegalovirus infection status, the study combined high-throughput TCR immunosequencing, statistical association of individual TCRs with disease status, and machine learning. A later analysis re-examined previously published TCR beta repertoires from roughly 720 donors and added high-resolution HLA genotyping to investigate patterns of TCR occurrence. Rather than drawing on any new phenotypic data, the later analysis identified candidate immune exposures from TCR beta sequences and the way those sequences occurred across donors. To decide whether each TCR beta V gene segment behaved as functional or pseudogenic, an earlier analysis of some 540 of the donors relied on high-throughput TCR beta sequencing. Donor age, sex, ethnicity and CMV serostatus were compiled alongside the repertoire data. Genome-wide SNP genotypes for about three fifths of the roughly 670 donors were used in a later genetic analysis, which treated that subset as a discovery cohort. Every discovery cohort repertoire had been produced on one sequencing platform. HLA typing covered class I and class II loci at four-digit resolution. Typing coverage varied by locus: roughly 629-640 donors for A, B, C, DRB1 and DQB1; more than 500 for DQA1; around 570 for DPA1; around 490 for DPB1. Roughly 5 DR-DQ haplotypes were handled as single units for association and clustering, since linkage in the cohort was strong. Among about 410 genotyped donors of the cohort, an average of approximately 240,000 unique TCR beta nucleotide sequences was sequenced per donor, of which roughly 18% were non-productive.

The cohort was made up of under 800 healthy bone marrow donors. At the time of sampling, all cohort members were nominally healthy, though unrecorded immune exposures were likely present. The donor was CMV seropositive and belonged to the group of more than 250 seropositive cohort members. Every donor gave a peripheral blood sample, and the peripheral blood mononuclear cells from that sample were used for TCR beta sequencing. The Qiagen DNeasy Blood Extraction Kit was used to extract genomic DNA from the blood cell samples. The method behind the library was the immunoSEQ multiplex PCR assay. A mixture of 60 forward primers for TCR Vbeta segments and 13 reverse primers for TCR Jbeta segments was used in the multiplex PCR. The CDR3 region of rearranged TCR beta genes was amplified from genomic DNA with a multiplex PCR assay. The Illumina HiSeq System was used to sequence the amplified TCR beta libraries as 87-base-pair reads. The source study handled its data this way. A later analysis tallied some 79 million unique TCR beta chains across the 610 or so repertoires, and 10 million to 11 million of those chains were shared by two or more donors. Raw reads were error-corrected and collapsed into unique sequences by a nearest-neighbor algorithm in which closely related sequences were merged to remove PCR and sequencing errors. To assign V, D and J gene segments, CDR3 sequences were aligned to IMGT reference sequences. For a sequence to be retained, a match of at least six nucleotides was required to both a V gene segment and a J gene segment. A rearrangement counted as productive if the CDR3 had no stop codons and remained in frame with V and J, and every other rearrangement counted as non-productive. CDR3 was defined by IMGT convention, running from the second conserved V-encoded cysteine to the conserved J-encoded phenylalanine. The earlier analysis of some 540 of the donors excluded any sequence lacking an unambiguous match to a single V gene segment. In an earlier analysis of 587 of the donors, a V segment was called functional when productive rearrangements were above 56.7%, and segregating when the standard deviation between donors exceeded 5%. A statistical classification framework was built to diagnose cytomegalovirus status from the catalog of TCR beta chain sequences. V and J gene assignment, in a later analysis, came from comparing TCR nucleotide sequences with IMGT/GENE-DB human TR gene sequences. In a later analysis, CDR3 sequences and most-parsimonious VDJ recombination scenarios were assigned using the TCRdist pipeline. A later analysis defined each TCR beta chain by its CDR3 amino acid sequence plus V-gene family, and excluded reads lacking a unique V-gene family. A later analysis removed several hundred highly shared, low-generation-probability nucleotide sequences to deal with suspected cross-contamination and a sequencing artifact. A later analysis calculated a clonal expansion index for each public chain from normalized within-repertoire ranks of inferred template counts. In a later analysis, generation probabilities were computed using a VDJ recombination model fitted to out-of-frame rearrangements, and the results were checked against IGoR. A later analysis scored TCR-TCR, TCR-HLA and TCR-CMV co-occurrence with hypergeometric tests, applying a repertoire-size bias correction to TCR pairs. To estimate false discovery rates, a later analysis permuted the HLA or CMV assignments 20 times. In a later analysis, co-occurring TCRs were grouped using DBSCAN, and TCRdist sequence similarity was added for clustering within HLA-allele-positive subsets. For co-occurrence clustering, repertoires with fewer than 30,000 or more than 120,000 public chains were excluded, along with roughly five repertoires with anomalous nucleotide sharing. Here the immuneACCESS table is served through TCRdb, limited to in-frame sequences with V and J called. Missing clones are a known gap in these copies; in checked studies unresolved V genes cover under half, and the rest lacks a known reason. That table is the source of V, J and clone size, and D and trimming were worked out from the DNA. The table for this sample lists some 150,000 clones; approximately 84% of them were counted only once. Jointly, the top ten make up 1.4% to 1.5% of the sample.

Worth noting for this clone: Its antigen is still unknown. Base qualities are not at hand, and no much larger clone is one base apart.

Paper-wide results and their limitations: Linkage disequilibrium might explain the correlated functional status among segregating V segments, but an unknown experimental factor could not be ruled out. Strong co-occurrence of HLA alleles, especially DR and DQ, made assigning TCR associations to individual alleles difficult. A further reported finding was that TCR beta sequences accurately predicted the HLA-A and HLA-B alleles for most subjects in the first cohort. The presence/absence analyses assumed that sequencing depth was roughly uniform across donors, and that assumption may not be true. In a later analysis, 16,951 TCR beta sequences were associated with specific HLA alleles at a false discovery rate of 0.05. In a later genetic analysis, fewer N-insertions in productive TCRs were reported among donors in an Asian-associated ancestry cluster than the 666-donor mean. In a later analysis, the rate of TCR association differed among HLA loci, with DRB1 alleles having the most associated TCRs and HLA-C alleles having the fewest. The sequencing pipeline was judged likely to have produced a cluster of highly shared sequence variants as a technical artifact. In an earlier analysis of about 600 of the donors, most TCR beta V segments appeared in productive rearrangements about 87% or about 30% of the time, broadly matching IMGT annotations. Some 16 rarely observed V segments, including chromosome 9 orphons, were excluded from the earlier analysis of a few hundred of the donors because counts were too low. For the cohort, immune exposure information was limited to CMV serostatus. In a later genetic analysis, a missense DCLRE1C variant was associated with V-gene and J-gene trimming of TCR beta chains, and the association was replicated in an independent cohort. In a later analysis, HLA-associated TCR beta chains showed more clonal expansion and lower generation probabilities than non-associated chains that were equally common. Several of the top co-occurrence clusters appeared to be linked to parvovirus B19, influenza, CMV and Epstein-Barr virus, according to a later analysis. In this cohort, only TCR beta chains were sequenced, and detectable features were limited by the absence of alpha or paired-chain data. HLA typing was unavailable for some donors at each locus, so association tests used only the typed subset. Three of the identified cytomegalovirus-associated TCR beta chains were confirmed in vitro to be specific for cytomegalovirus antigens. Most TCR sequences were seen in very few donors, while some public TCRs were found in many individuals. According to a later analysis, most CMV-associated TCR beta chains appeared to be HLA-restricted, and the HLA associations seemed to be driven largely by CMV exposure. It was suggested by the authors that the approach could potentially be generalized to other disease states and immunological phenotypes. Cytomegalovirus status was reported to be diagnosed by the classifier with high specificity and sensitivity in both the original and validation cohorts. In the study, some 160 TCR beta chains were listed as associated with cytomegalovirus.

The sequenced material came from PBMCs. The TCR was taken from a man under 40 in good health and CMV-seropositive.

The DNA sequence is given as TGTGCCAGCAGCTCCACAGGGTCCCACGAGCAGTACTTC. This translates into CASSSTGSHEQYF. The chain links TRBV11-2 with TRBJ2-7; a weak D assignment points to TRBD1 (6 bases agree). Trimming at the junction amounts to 4 bases on V and 5 bases on J, and the germline ends lie 12 bases apart. Based on the germline V gene, the CDR1 and CDR2 sequences are SGHAT and FQNNGV. The CDR3 measures 13 amino acids from cysteine to phenylalanine. The sequence is cut down to CDR3 DNA, 39 bases in frame from base 1.